A selection of T cell receptor beta chains follows, all from one sample in a study of cytomegalovirus exposure and HLA in healthy donors. Generated by immunoSEQ multiplex PCR, the TCRdb table keeps only in-frame clones and is missing some. The sample has roughly 130,000 clones; roughly two thirds are singletons. The source material was PBMCs. The receptor set was obtained from a man aged 25 to 40 in good health and CMV-seropositive. Each CDR3 is given with its conserved first and last residue. Fields, in order: V gene, clone size, D gene, J gene, CDR3 protein, CDR3 DNA. A D gene is named only where the DNA matches it firmly. Clone size is shown for a subset of rows, as once, few, many or a class of expanded clone.

V: TRBV28; size: .; D: TRBD1; J: TRBJ1-2; CDR3: CASSLWGQGDGYTF; DNA: TGTGCCAGCAGTTTATGGGGACAGGGGGATGGCTACACCTTC
V: TRBV10-3; size: .; D: .; J: TRBJ2-7; CDR3: CASSAIGVSGSSAYYEQYF; DNA: TGTGCCTCAAGCGCGATAGGGGTGTCTGGCTCTAGCGCCTACTACGAGCAGTACTTC
V: TRBV11-3; size: .; D: TRBD2; J: TRBJ2-1; CDR3: CASSFLAGGSYNEQFF; DNA: TGTGCCAGCAGCTTCCTAGCGGGAGGTTCCTACAATGAGCAGTTCTTC
V: TRBV19; size: .; D: .; J: TRBJ2-7; CDR3: CASSLTVLYEQYF; DNA: TGTGCCAGTAGCCTGACAGTTCTCTACGAGCAGTACTTC
V: TRBV19; size: .; D: TRBD1; J: TRBJ2-4; CDR3: CASSTRTGTNIQYF; DNA: TGTGCCAGTAGTACCAGGACAGGGACAAACATTCAGTACTTC
V: TRBV15; size: .; D: .; J: TRBJ1-3; CDR3: CATSRDLVAGNTIYF; DNA: TGTGCCACCAGCAGAGATTTGGTAGCCGGAAACACCATATATTTT
V: TRBV19; size: few; D: .; J: TRBJ1-4; CDR3: CASSMVSGQGSEKLFF; DNA: TGTGCCAGTAGTATGGTTTCCGGGCAGGGAAGCGAAAAACTGTTTTTT
V: TRBV5-1; size: .; D: .; J: TRBJ2-6; CDR3: CASYTGSGANVLTF; DNA: TGCGCCAGTTATACAGGCTCTGGGGCCAACGTCCTGACTTTC
V: TRBV2; size: .; D: TRBD1; J: TRBJ2-7; CDR3: CATRRGDRDIYEQYF; DNA: TGTGCCACCCGAAGAGGGGACAGGGATATCTACGAGCAGTACTTC
V: TRBV21-1; size: few; D: .; J: TRBJ1-1; CDR3: CASLMDRVDGVVGNTEAFF; DNA: TGTGCCAGCCTGATGGACAGGGTAGACGGGGTAGTGGGCAACACTGAAGCTTTCTTT
V: TRBV13; size: .; D: .; J: TRBJ2-3; CDR3: CASSRQRVRADTQYF; DNA: TGTGCCAGCAGCCGTCAGCGGGTACGGGCAGATACGCAGTATTTT
V: TRBV7-6; size: .; D: .; J: TRBJ1-2; CDR3: CASSPSTGGIVSYTF; DNA: TGTGCCAGCAGCCCCAGCACGGGAGGAATAGTGAGCTACACCTTC
V: TRBV5-6; size: .; D: .; J: TRBJ2-7; CDR3: CASSLKQTPYEQYF; DNA: TGTGCCAGCAGCTTGAAACAGACCCCCTACGAGCAGTACTTC
V: TRBV7-7; size: .; D: .; J: TRBJ2-3; CDR3: CASSFDLWADTQYF; DNA: TGTGCTAGCAGCTTTGACCTCTGGGCGGATACGCAGTATTTT
V: TRBV6-5; size: once; D: .; J: TRBJ2-7; CDR3: CASRESTGDEQYF; DNA: TGTGCCAGCAGGGAGAGCACCGGGGATGAGCAGTACTTC
V: TRBV28; size: .; D: .; J: TRBJ2-6; CDR3: CASSPLGMGVFSGANVLTF; DNA: TGTGCCAGCAGTCCCCTCGGGATGGGTGTTTTCTCTGGGGCCAACGTCCTGACTTTC
V: TRBV7-2; size: .; D: TRBD1; J: TRBJ2-7; CDR3: CASSHGTVFSYEQYF; DNA: TGTGCCAGCAGCCACGGGACAGTCTTTAGCTACGAGCAGTACTTC
V: TRBV4-3; size: .; D: TRBD2; J: TRBJ2-1; CDR3: CASSQEKEREGDRVQFF; DNA: TGCGCCAGCAGCCAAGAAAAGGAGCGGGAGGGCGATCGGGTGCAGTTCTTC